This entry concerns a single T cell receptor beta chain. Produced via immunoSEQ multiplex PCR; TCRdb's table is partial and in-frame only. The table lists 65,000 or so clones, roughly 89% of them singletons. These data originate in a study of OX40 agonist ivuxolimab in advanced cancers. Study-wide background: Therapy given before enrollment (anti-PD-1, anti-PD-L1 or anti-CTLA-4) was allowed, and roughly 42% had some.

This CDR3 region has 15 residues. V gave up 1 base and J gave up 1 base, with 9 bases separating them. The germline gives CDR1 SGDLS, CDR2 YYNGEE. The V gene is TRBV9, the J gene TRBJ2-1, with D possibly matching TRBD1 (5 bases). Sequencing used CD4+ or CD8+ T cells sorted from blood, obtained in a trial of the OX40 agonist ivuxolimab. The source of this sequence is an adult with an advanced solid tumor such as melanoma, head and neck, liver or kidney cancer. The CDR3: CASSVSGLSYNEQFF. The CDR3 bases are TGTGCCAGCAGCGTATCAGGGCTGTCCTACAATGAGCAGTTCTTC.